This T cell receptor (beta chain) was captured in a study of shared clonotypes between healthy human individuals. V lost 3 bases, J lost 4 bases, and 16 bases lay in between. CDR3 length: 16 residues. Germline V gives CDR1 MDHEN, CDR2 SYDVKM. Splitting the CD4+ cells yielded a CD45RA+ naive subset and a CD45RA-negative memory subset. The assay was immunoSEQ multiplex PCR, and TCRdb's table has in-frame clones only and misses some. The profile covers about 2.3 million clones, with roughly 90% appearing a single time and 0.37% taken by the ten largest. V usage is TRBV28 and J usage is TRBJ2-1; D unresolved. The sequenced sample was naive CD4+ T cells from PBMCs. Subset in this sample: CD45RA+ positively selected. This sequence originates from a man aged 18 to 29 in good health. Some clones in this sample may be carry-over from other donors' samples. The CDR3 loop is CASSLGGVAGYNEQFF. CDR3 in DNA: TGTGCCAGCAGTTTGGGCGGCGTGGCCGGGTACAATGAGCAGTTCTTC.